This TCR beta chain was retrieved from a study of blood T cell repertoires in COVID-19. Original processing methods: Reference gene primers were amplified, and this amplification served to estimate nucleated cell counts. Only in-frame clones appear in the TCRdb table, and some are missing; sequencing was by immunoSEQ multiplex PCR. The V and J calls and clone size are taken from that table; D and trimming were inferred from the DNA. Of 200,000 to 250,000 clones listed, 87% are singletons. Only a few counts were recorded for this clone. This CDR3 is built from 16 residues. Germline values: CDR1 MGHDK, CDR2 SYGVNS. Trimming cost V 6 bases and J 3 bases, with 21 bases left between them.

The gene calls are TRBV25-1 and TRBJ2-7; D not resolved. The sequenced sample consisted of peripheral blood. This clonotype originated in a woman aged 18-29 years who had recovered from COVID-19. This chain's CDR3 is CASSQEKKRELYEQYF. The CDR3 bases are TGTGCCAGCAGCCAAGAAAAAAAGCGAGAACTCTACGAGCAGTACTTC.